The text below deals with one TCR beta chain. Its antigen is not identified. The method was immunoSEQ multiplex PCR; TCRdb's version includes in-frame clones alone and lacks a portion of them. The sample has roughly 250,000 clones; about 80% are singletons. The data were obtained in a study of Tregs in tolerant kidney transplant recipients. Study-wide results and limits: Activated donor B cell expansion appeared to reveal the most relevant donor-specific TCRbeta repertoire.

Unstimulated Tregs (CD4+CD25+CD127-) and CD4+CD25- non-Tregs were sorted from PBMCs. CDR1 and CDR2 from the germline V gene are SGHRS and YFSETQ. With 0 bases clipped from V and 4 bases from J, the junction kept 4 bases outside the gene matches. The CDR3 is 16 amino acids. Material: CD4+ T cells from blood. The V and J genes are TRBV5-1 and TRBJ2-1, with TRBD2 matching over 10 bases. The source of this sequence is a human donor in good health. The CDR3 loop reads CASSLVPGLAYNEQFF. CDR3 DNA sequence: TGCGCCAGCAGCTTGGTTCCGGGACTAGCGTACAATGAGCAGTTCTTC.